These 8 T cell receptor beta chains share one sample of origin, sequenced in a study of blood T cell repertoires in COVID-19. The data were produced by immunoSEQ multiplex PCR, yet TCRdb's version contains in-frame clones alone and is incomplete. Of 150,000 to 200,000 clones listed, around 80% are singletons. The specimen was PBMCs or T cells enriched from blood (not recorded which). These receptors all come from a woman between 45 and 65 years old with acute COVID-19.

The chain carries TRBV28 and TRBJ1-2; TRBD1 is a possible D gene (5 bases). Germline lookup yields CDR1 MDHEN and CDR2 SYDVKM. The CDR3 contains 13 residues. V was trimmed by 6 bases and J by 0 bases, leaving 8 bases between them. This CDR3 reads CASRSTANYGYTF. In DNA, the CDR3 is TGTGCCAGCAGGTCGACAGCTAACTATGGCTACACCTTC.

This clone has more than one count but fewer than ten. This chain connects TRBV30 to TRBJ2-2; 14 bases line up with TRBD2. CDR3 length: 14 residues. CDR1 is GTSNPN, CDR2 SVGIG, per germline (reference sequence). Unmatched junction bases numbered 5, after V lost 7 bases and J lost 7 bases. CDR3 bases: TGTGCCTCACGGACTAGCGGGGGGTACGGGGAGCTGTTTTTT. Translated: CASRTSGGYGELFF.

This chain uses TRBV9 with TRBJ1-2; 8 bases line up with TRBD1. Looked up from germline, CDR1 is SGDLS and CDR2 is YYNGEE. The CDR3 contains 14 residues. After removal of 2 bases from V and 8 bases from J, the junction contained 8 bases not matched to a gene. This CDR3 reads CASSVTTGAGGYTF. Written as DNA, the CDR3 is TGTGCCAGCAGCGTGACGACAGGGGCGGGAGGCTACACCTTC.

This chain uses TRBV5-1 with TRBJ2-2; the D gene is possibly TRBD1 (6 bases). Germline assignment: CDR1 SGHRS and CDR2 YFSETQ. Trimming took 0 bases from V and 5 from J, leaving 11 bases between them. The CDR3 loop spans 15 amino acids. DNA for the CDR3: TGCGCCAGCAGCTTGGGGGGGCCTCTGACCGGGGAGCTGTTTTTT. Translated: CASSLGGPLTGELFF. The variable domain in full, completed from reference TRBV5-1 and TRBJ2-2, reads KAGVTQTPRYLIKTRGQQVTLSCSPISGHRSVSWYQQTPGQGLQFLFEYFSETQRNKGNFPGRFSGRQFSNSRSEMNVSTLELGDSALYLCASSLGGPLTGELFFGEGSRLTVL.

CDR3 sequence: CATMSGGSYEQYV. The CDR3 nucleotides read TGTGCCACCATGAGCGGGGGCTCCTACGAGCAGTACGTC. The chain recombines TRBV6-5 with TRBJ2-7; 8 bases match TRBD2. Trimming cost V 10 bases and J 0 bases; bases outside gene matches: 5. The CDR3 loop spans 13 amino acids. Germline loops: CDR1 MNHEY, CDR2 SVGAGI.

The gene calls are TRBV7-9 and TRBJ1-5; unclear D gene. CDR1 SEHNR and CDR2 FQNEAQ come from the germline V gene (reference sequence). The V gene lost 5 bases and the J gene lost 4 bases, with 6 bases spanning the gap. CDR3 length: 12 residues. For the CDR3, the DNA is TGTGCCAGCAGCCAACAGAATCAGCCCCAGCATTTT. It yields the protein CASSQQNQPQHF.

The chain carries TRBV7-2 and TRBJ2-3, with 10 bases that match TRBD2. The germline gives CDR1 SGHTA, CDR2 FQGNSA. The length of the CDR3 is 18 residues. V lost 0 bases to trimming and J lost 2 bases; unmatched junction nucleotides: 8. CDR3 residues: CASSLAQSGGVSTDTQYF. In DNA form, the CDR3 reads TGTGCCAGCAGCTTAGCGCAGAGCGGGGGGGTATCCACAGATACGCAGTATTTT.

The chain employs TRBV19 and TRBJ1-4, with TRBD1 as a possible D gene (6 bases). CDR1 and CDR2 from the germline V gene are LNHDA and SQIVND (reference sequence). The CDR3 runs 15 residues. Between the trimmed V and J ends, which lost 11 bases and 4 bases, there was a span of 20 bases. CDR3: CAANNPGHLNEKLFF. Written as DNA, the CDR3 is TGTGCCGCCAATAACCCGGGACACCTTAATGAAAAACTGTTTTTT.